The clone carrying this TCR beta chain was observed a single time. Its target is not known. The data stem from a study of T cell responses to AZD1222 COVID-19 vaccine. It was second doses at about 4 or about 12 weeks that were pooled. Sequenced by immunoSEQ multiplex PCR; TCRdb stores in-frame clones only, minus some. The sample lists about 140,000 clones, 90% to 95% seen once, with approximately 3.8% in the top ten. Broader study findings: Donors skewed white British and female; clonal diversity was possibly underestimated. Spike-wide coverage was observed for vaccine-associated CD4 TCRs, with dominant responses at 160-218 and 743-854. At study baseline, merely several AZD1222 recipients were seropositive.

Germline CDR1 SGDLS, CDR2 YYNGEE. V lost 4 bases, J lost 7 bases, and 19 bases stayed unmatched. The CDR3 has 19 residues. This chain joins TRBV9 and TRBJ2-1, with 11 bases that match TRBD2. The sequence derives from an adult who received the AZD1222 COVID-19 vaccine. This sample comprised peripheral blood, obtained 28 days after the second AZD1222 dose. The CDR3 sequence is CASSFGLAGEAVGGNEQFF. DNA of the CDR3: TGTGCCAGCAGCTTCGGACTAGCGGGCGAGGCCGTAGGGGGGAATGAGCAGTTCTTC.